This entry lists 2 T cell receptor beta chains sequenced from one sample in a study of response to subunit inactivated influenza vaccine. One entry per CDR3 protein, called by TCRdb with MiXCR from the RT-PCR reads. The data contain 630,000 or so distinct CDR3 sequences, about a sixth of them singletons. The specimen was PBMCs from blood, collected approximately 13 days after vaccination. The receptors derive from a man aged 50 to 60 who received an inactivated influenza vaccine.

The rearrangement joins TRBV20-1 to TRBJ2-5; D is uncertain. The CDR3 consists of 12 residues. The germline V gene encodes CDR1 DFQATT and CDR2 SNEGSKA (reference sequence). Trimming removed 4 bases at V and 2 bases at J, with 8 bases between. The CDR3 DNA is TGCAGTGCTACTAGGCGGCAAGAGACCCAGTACTTC. The encoded protein is CSATRRQETQYF.

Only a few counts were recorded for this clonotype. This chain joins TRBV6-2 or TRBV6-3 and TRBJ2-3; TRBD1 matches 7 bases. CDR3 size: 16 residues. From germline, CDR1 is MNHEY and CDR2 SVGEGT. The V segment lost 2 bases and the J segment 0 bases; nucleotides outside the gene matches: 5. For the CDR3, the DNA is TGTGCCAGCAGTTACGCGTCGACAGGGAGCACAGATACGCAGTATTTT. This translates into CASSYASTGSTDTQYF.